Listed below are T cell receptor beta chains from one sample, sequenced in a study of cytomegalovirus exposure and HLA in healthy donors. Repertoires were generated with immunoSEQ multiplex PCR, while TCRdb's copy carries only in-frame clones and drops some. The sample contains roughly 96,000 clones, roughly 74% of which appear only once. Sequencing was carried out using PBMCs. These receptors came from a female donor in good health and CMV-seropositive. Both conserved end residues are part of each CDR3.

len: 12; v_gene: TRBV30; j_gene: TRBJ1-2; CDR3aa: CAWGGMRESYTF
len: 13; v_gene: TRBV29-1; j_gene: TRBJ1-2; CDR3aa: CSVGGGSNYGYTF
len: 15; v_gene: TRBV7-7; j_gene: TRBJ2-7; CDR3aa: CASSLGDRGSYEQYF
len: 13; v_gene: TRBV19; j_gene: TRBJ2-3; CDR3aa: CASKPGAGSGWYF
len: 15; v_gene: TRBV18; j_gene: TRBJ2-1; CDR3aa: CASSPSSGAYNEQFF
len: 14; v_gene: TRBV4-3; j_gene: TRBJ1-6; CDR3aa: CASSQAGVGSPLHF
len: 17; v_gene: TRBV4-1; j_gene: TRBJ2-3; CDR3aa: CASSHLAEGASWDTQYF
len: 14; v_gene: TRBV13; j_gene: TRBJ2-7; CDR3aa: CASSHRDRSYEQYF
len: 14; v_gene: TRBV29-1; j_gene: TRBJ1-2; CDR3aa: CSVENAPGTTANAF
len: 13; v_gene: TRBV21-1; j_gene: TRBJ2-7; CDR3aa: CASSKLAGDEQYF
len: 15; v_gene: TRBV18; j_gene: TRBJ1-1; CDR3aa: CASSRDGGKNTEAFF
len: 14; v_gene: TRBV7-6; j_gene: TRBJ1-6; CDR3aa: CASSLGQVNSPLHF
len: 13; v_gene: TRBV4-1; j_gene: TRBJ1-1; CDR3aa: CASSLERSTEAFF
len: 13; v_gene: TRBV10-3; j_gene: TRBJ1-2; CDR3aa: CAISESSLGGYTF
len: 16; v_gene: TRBV5-6; j_gene: TRBJ2-7; CDR3aa: CASSLALGVGSYEQYF
len: 14; v_gene: TRBV7-9; j_gene: TRBJ2-7; CDR3aa: CASSTARGFYEQYF
len: 16; v_gene: TRBV30; j_gene: TRBJ2-1; CDR3aa: CAWSVRELAGYNEQFF
len: 13; v_gene: TRBV6-5; j_gene: TRBJ2-7; CDR3aa: CASSGTEPYEQYF
len: 14; v_gene: TRBV7-7; j_gene: TRBJ2-1; CDR3aa: CASSMSWGMDEQFF
len: 15; v_gene: TRBV7-2; j_gene: TRBJ1-1; CDR3aa: CASSLIGGGNTEAFF
len: 14; v_gene: TRBV5-1; j_gene: TRBJ2-4; CDR3aa: CASSLEGGKNIQYF
len: 15; v_gene: TRBV28; j_gene: TRBJ1-4; CDR3aa: CASSSLGQEYEKLFF
len: 17; v_gene: TRBV4-2; j_gene: TRBJ2-2; CDR3aa: CASSRQISGGNTGELFF
len: 16; v_gene: TRBV6-6; j_gene: TRBJ1-5; CDR3aa: CASSSSDRAGNQPQHF
len: 21; v_gene: TRBV2; j_gene: TRBJ1-5; CDR3aa: CASSFGGKGGGGPFKNQPQHF
len: 14; v_gene: TRBV30; j_gene: TRBJ1-1; CDR3aa: CAWSRGVMNTEAFF
len: 12; v_gene: TRBV5-4; j_gene: TRBJ2-5; CDR3aa: CASSLVAETQYF
len: 15; v_gene: TRBV7-9; j_gene: TRBJ1-6; CDR3aa: CASSPRDSPNSPLHF
len: 13; v_gene: TRBV4-1; j_gene: TRBJ2-4; CDR3aa: CASSQDASDIQYF
len: 13; v_gene: TRBV5-1; j_gene: TRBJ1-1; CDR3aa: CASSLEVRNEAFF
len: 15; v_gene: TRBV6-4; j_gene: TRBJ2-2; CDR3aa: CASSEGQGNTGELFF
len: 13; v_gene: TRBV2; j_gene: TRBJ2-5; CDR3aa: CASSVQGWETQYF
len: 13; v_gene: TRBV2; j_gene: TRBJ1-3; CDR3aa: CASSIRGGNTIYF